The 21 T cell receptor beta chains reported below all come from one sample, sequenced in a study of blood T cell repertoires in COVID-19. Profiled with immunoSEQ multiplex PCR; TCRdb holds only in-frame clones, not every one. The table includes roughly 210,000 clones, around 87% detected once. The sequencing input was PBMCs or T cells enriched from blood (not recorded which). The source of these receptors is a man aged 30 to 45 in a cohort exposed to, infected with or recovered from COVID-19 (not recorded which).

The CDR3, as DNA: TGTGCCAGCAGTTCCATTGTGGGCAGCACAGATACGCAGTATTTT. This sequence encodes CASSSIVGSTDTQYF. The chain recombines TRBV27 with TRBJ2-3; no reliable D call. Germline CDR1 reads MNHEY; CDR2 reads SMNVEV (reference sequence). V was pared by 4 bases and J by 0 bases, with 11 bases between. The CDR3 totals 15 residues.

This clone was seen ten or more times. The rearrangement uses TRBV7-8 and TRBJ1-2; 9 nucleotides line up with TRBD1. CDR1 SGHVS and CDR2 FQNEAQ come from the germline V gene. V lost 5 bases, J lost 8 bases, and 18 bases stayed unmatched. The CDR3 is made up of 17 amino acids. The DNA for the CDR3 is TGTGCCAGCAGCGTTTTTAGGACAGGGGCATCGTACGTCGGCTACACCTTC. It specifies CASSVFRTGASYVGYTF. Full variable domain (missing parts from reference TRBV7-8 and TRBJ1-2): GAGVSQSPRYKVAKRGQDVALRCDPISGHVSLFWYQQALGQGPEFLTYFQNEAQLDKSGLPSDRFFAERPEGSVSTLKIQRTQQEDSAVYLCASSVFRTGASYVGYTFGSGTRLTVV.

The chain combines TRBV27 with TRBJ1-6; unclear D gene. The germline V and J ends were trimmed by 2 bases and 2 bases, with 19 bases remaining between them. Germline CDR1 reads MNHEY; CDR2 reads SMNVEV (reference sequence). This CDR3 contains 19 residues. The CDR3 reads CASSLRAEGPGAYNSPLHF. The CDR3 DNA is TGTGCCAGCAGTTTACGGGCGGAAGGGCCCGGGGCCTATAATTCACCCCTCCACTTT.

The rearrangement joins TRBV3-1 (or the pseudogene TRBV3-2) to TRBJ2-5; D call uncertain. The germline V and J ends were trimmed by 0 bases and 1 base, with 6 bases remaining between them. Germline values: CDR1 LGHDT, CDR2 YNNKEL (reference sequence). The CDR3 length is 14 residues. CDR3 sequence reads: CASSQDEFQETQYF. The CDR3 nucleotides are TGTGCCAGCAGCCAAGACGAGTTCCAAGAGACCCAGTACTTC.

V usage is TRBV6-5 and J usage is TRBJ2-7, with 9 bases identical to TRBD1. J lost 2 bases, V lost 6 bases, and 5 bases had no gene match. The CDR3 is made up of 14 amino acids. CDR1 and CDR2 from the germline V gene are MNHEY and SVGAGI. The CDR3 coding sequence is TGTGCCAGCAGCCTAGGACAGGGGCCCTACGAGCAGTACTTC. Its protein product is CASSLGQGPYEQYF.

The V gene is TRBV6-5, the J gene TRBJ1-2; D remains ambiguous. The CDR3 consists of 12 residues. Germline V gene lookup returns CDR1 MNHEY and CDR2 SVGAGI. V lost 8 bases to trimming and J lost 4 bases, with 11 bases between them. In DNA form, the CDR3 reads TGTGCCAGCTCCTACGGAGGCTATGGCTACACCTTC. Translation: CASSYGGYGYTF.

The rearrangement links TRBV7-9 to TRBJ2-1, with 12 bases aligning to TRBD2. The CDR3 contains 18 residues. The V and J ends lost 4 bases and 0 bases, in that order; junction bases with no gene match: 7. CDR1 and CDR2 (germline): SEHNR, FQNEAQ (reference sequence). CDR3 nucleotide sequence: TGTGCCAGCAGCTCTACTAGCGGGAGGACCAGCTCCTACAATGAGCAGTTCTTC. It specifies CASSSTSGRTSSYNEQFF.

The chain combines TRBV10-3 with TRBJ2-1, with 9 bases identical to TRBD1. Germline-derived CDR1 and CDR2 are ENHRY and SYGVKD. The CDR3 has 15 amino acids. The ends lost 3 bases at V and 6 bases at J; junction bases unmatched: 6. Here the CDR3 DNA reads TGTGCCATCAGTGATACAGGGGGCGAACCCAATGAGCAGTTCTTC. As protein: CAISDTGGEPNEQFF.

The chain joins TRBV13 to TRBJ1-1; 11 nucleotides line up with TRBD1. The CDR3 has 15 amino acids. V gave up 4 bases and J gave up 6 bases; unmatched junction bases: 7. Germline V gene sequence: CDR1 PRHDT, CDR2 FYEKMQ (reference sequence). The chain's CDR3 is CASSSTWTGGAEAFF. In nucleotides, the CDR3 is TGTGCCAGCAGCTCGACTTGGACAGGGGGCGCTGAAGCTTTCTTT.

Only a few counts were recorded for this clone. The genes are TRBV6-6 and TRBJ2-3, with TRBD2 identical over 11 bases. The CDR3 covers 13 residues. Germline trimming cut 8 bases from V and 7 bases from J; bases unmatched to any gene: 5. CDR1 and CDR2 (germline): MNHNY, SVGAGI (reference sequence). CDR3 loop: CASAGTSGHTQYF. In DNA, the CDR3 is TGTGCCAGCGCAGGGACTAGCGGACATACGCAGTATTTT.

This clone appeared a few times. This chain uses TRBV19 with TRBJ1-2; the match to TRBD1 covers 7 bases. From germline, CDR1 is LNHDA and CDR2 SQIVND (reference sequence). CDR3 size: 17 residues. Trimming took 6 bases from V and 1 from J; bases not matched to a gene: 14. CDR3 nucleotides: TGTGCCAGTAGCCGGAAGACAGAGAGGGGGCATAACTATGGCTACACCTTC. Amino acids: CASSRKTERGHNYGYTF.

V is TRBV6-5 and J is TRBJ1-1, with D perhaps TRBD1 (6 bases). The V end lost 0 bases, the J end lost 6 bases, and 11 bases lay between the germline ends. This CDR3 has 14 residues. Germline assignment: CDR1 MNHEY and CDR2 SVGAGI. CDR3 in amino acids: CASSYSKGVPEAFF. Here the CDR3 DNA reads TGTGCCAGCAGTTACTCGAAGGGGGTACCTGAAGCTTTCTTT.

The rearrangement links TRBV11-3 to TRBJ2-2, with a possible D match to TRBD2 (5 bases). Trimming pared 5 bases from V and 4 bases from J, leaving 17 bases between. The length of the CDR3 is 16 residues. Germline values: CDR1 SGHNT, CDR2 YENEEA. Here the CDR3 reads CASSPTADGPTGELFF. The CDR3 bases are TGTGCCAGCAGCCCCACAGCGGACGGACCCACCGGGGAGCTGTTTTTT.

This chain uses TRBV28 with TRBJ2-2; D possibly corresponds to TRBD1 (5 bases). V lost 5 bases and J lost 6, with 13 bases in between. CDR3 length: 14 amino acids. Germline-derived CDR1 and CDR2 are MDHEN and SYDVKM. The CDR3 region has the DNA TGTGCCAGCAGTATGAACACAGGACCCGGGGAGCTGTTTTTT. Residues: CASSMNTGPGELFF.

The chain joins TRBV7-3 to TRBJ2-1; TRBD2 aligns across 10 bases. Trimming took 3 bases from V and 8 from J; bases not matched to a gene: 10. The CDR3 covers 16 residues. The germline gives CDR1 SGHTA, CDR2 FQGTGA. CDR3: CASSFPGASGGDEQFF. In DNA form, the CDR3 reads TGTGCCAGCAGCTTTCCCGGGGCTAGCGGGGGCGATGAGCAGTTCTTC.

This chain connects TRBV4-1 to TRBJ2-3; 9 bases map to TRBD2. Losses at the gene ends were 3 bases for V and 3 bases for J; bases not matched to a gene: 10. Germline V gene lookup returns CDR1 MGHRA and CDR2 YSYEKL. The CDR3 is 17 residues long. The chain's CDR3 is CASSQTGTAGGTDTQYF. Written as DNA, the CDR3 is TGCGCCAGCAGCCAGACCGGGACCGCGGGAGGGACAGATACGCAGTATTTT.

The chain joins TRBV28 to TRBJ2-7; TRBD2 matches at 8 bases. The CDR3 totals 15 residues. Germline loops: CDR1 MDHEN, CDR2 SYDVKM. The ends lost 6 bases at V and 2 bases at J; junction bases unmatched: 9. CDR3 protein: CASSYVAGPTYEQYF. The CDR3 nucleotides are TGTGCCAGCAGCTATGTAGCGGGGCCAACCTACGAGCAGTACTTC.

This rearrangement joins TRBV12-3 or TRBV12-4 to TRBJ2-5, with a weak D call TRBD2 (5 bases). This CDR3 has 13 residues. V was trimmed by 6 bases and J by 1 base, leaving 9 bases between them. CDR3 loop: CASRLGFQETQYF. The CDR3, as DNA: TGTGCCAGCAGACTAGGGTTCCAAGAGACCCAGTACTTC.

The V and J genes are TRBV6-5 and TRBJ1-5; TRBD1 matches 7 bases. The junction had 3 bases not matched to a gene; V was cut back by 6 bases and J by 1 base. The CDR3 loop spans 14 amino acids. Germline CDR1 reads MNHEY; CDR2 reads SVGAGI. CDR3 in amino acids: CASRVTGSNQPQHF. DNA for the CDR3: TGTGCCAGCAGAGTGACAGGGAGCAATCAGCCCCAGCATTTT.

J is TRBJ2-7 and V is TRBV4-1; TRBD2 agrees at 16 bases. This CDR3 has 19 amino acids. Germline V gene data show CDR1 as MGHRA and CDR2 as YSYEKL. Trimming at V came to 4 bases and at J to 4 bases, leaving 13 bases not matched to a gene. The CDR3: CASSPKDGTSGRAGYEQYF. The CDR3 DNA is TGCGCCAGCAGCCCCAAAGATGGGACTAGCGGGAGGGCCGGATACGAGCAGTACTTC.

The genes are TRBV7-9 and TRBJ2-1; maybe TRBD1 (6 bases). Germline V gene sequence: CDR1 SEHNR, CDR2 FQNEAQ (reference sequence). The CDR3 runs to 13 residues. V lost 1 base and J 9 bases, leaving 10 bases between the germline ends. The CDR3, as DNA: TGTGCCAGCAGCTTAGTTCTAGGGGGTGAGCAGTTCTTC. Protein product: CASSLVLGGEQFF.